Listed below are T cell receptor beta chains from one sample, sequenced in a study of blood T cell repertoires in COVID-19. Clones were read by immunoSEQ multiplex PCR, and TCRdb kept only the in-frame ones, dropping some. The sample holds 120,000 or so clones, approximately 85% seen once. Sequencing was performed on peripheral blood. These receptors were taken from an elderly woman with acute or convalescent COVID-19. Both conserved end residues are part of each CDR3. A D gene is named only where the DNA matches it firmly. A row's size may be missing; if present it is once, few, many or a size class.

few	TRBV4-1	.	TRBJ1-2	CASSQGAGNRGYTF	TGCGCCAGCAGCCAAGGGGCAGGGAACCGCGGCTACACCTTC
.	TRBV27	TRBD1	TRBJ1-1	CASSSSRGILFEAFF	TGTGCCAGCAGTTCGTCCAGGGGGATACTTTTTGAAGCTTTCTTT
.	TRBV6-5	.	TRBJ1-2	CASSYSGRGYGYTF	TGTGCCAGCAGTTACTCTGGCAGGGGATATGGCTACACCTTC
.	TRBV20-1	TRBD1	TRBJ2-3	CSASQSGGDSPPCVDTQYF	TGCAGTGCTAGTCAATCAGGGGGAGATAGCCCACCTTGTGTTGATACGCAGTATTTT
.	TRBV6-4	.	TRBJ2-3	CASSVVLFTDTQYF	TGTGCCAGCAGTGTTGTCCTATTCACAGATACGCAGTATTTT
.	TRBV12-3/TRBV12-4	.	TRBJ1-4	CASSTGWLEKLFF	TGTGCCAGCAGTACAGGGTGGCTTGAAAAACTGTTTTTT
.	TRBV11-2	.	TRBJ2-3	CASSFTRSTDTQYF	TGTGCCAGCAGCTTTACTAGAAGCACAGATACGCAGTATTTT
.	TRBV19	.	TRBJ1-6	CASTAYQGSSYNSPLHF	TGTGCCAGTACCGCCTACCAGGGGAGCTCCTATAATTCACCCCTCCACTTT
.	TRBV28	.	TRBJ1-1	CATQDRNTEAFF	TGTGCCACCCAGGACAGAAACACTGAAGCTTTCTTT
.	TRBV28	TRBD1	TRBJ1-1	CASTLGGQGGNTEAFF	TGTGCCAGCACCTTGGGGGGACAGGGGGGAAACACTGAAGCTTTCTTT
.	TRBV29-1	.	TRBJ1-1	CSVPGGAGLGGRAFF	TGCAGCGTTCCCGGGGGGGCAGGGCTCGGAGGGAGAGCTTTCTTT
.	TRBV7-9	.	TRBJ2-7	CASSSSGASYEQYF	TGTGCCAGCAGCTCGTCAGGGGCCTCCTACGAGCAGTACTTC
.	TRBV5-4	.	TRBJ1-4	CASSLTATNEKLFF	TGTGCCAGCAGCTTGACAGCAACTAATGAAAAACTGTTTTTT
.	TRBV28	.	TRBJ1-2	CASSTRDSLGGGYTF	TGTGCCAGCAGTACCCGGGACTCTCTCGGAGGAGGCTACACCTTC
.	TRBV5-1	.	TRBJ2-7	CASSLNRDYEQYF	TGCGCCAGCAGCTTGAACAGAGACTACGAGCAGTACTTC
few	TRBV5-4	TRBD1	TRBJ1-2	CASSSFGRGHGYTF	TGTGCCAGCAGCTCGTTCGGAAGGGGGCACGGCTACACCTTC
few	TRBV5-1	.	TRBJ1-2	CASSLSDSNYGYTF	TGCGCCAGCAGCTTGTCTGACTCTAACTATGGCTACACCTTC
.	TRBV9	.	TRBJ1-2	CASSVGRGQGGYTF	TGTGCCAGCAGCGTAGGGCGGGGTCAGGGAGGCTACACCTTC
.	TRBV6-5	.	TRBJ1-5	CASRGRGSSQPQHF	TGTGCCAGCAGGGGCAGGGGATCCTCTCAGCCCCAGCATTTT
.	TRBV10-1	.	TRBJ1-1	CASSDLRGLAFF	TGCGCCAGCAGTGACCTCAGGGGTCTAGCTTTCTTT
.	TRBV24-1	TRBD2	TRBJ2-6	CATSDPASGMSSGANVLTF	TGTGCCACCAGTGACCCCGCTAGCGGGATGAGCTCTGGGGCCAACGTCCTGACTTTC
.	TRBV3-1/TRBV3-2	.	TRBJ1-1	CASLNLGRGTEAFF	TGTGCCAGCCTTAATTTAGGGCGAGGGACTGAAGCTTTCTTT
.	TRBV12-5	TRBD2	TRBJ2-1	CASVVAGGLNEQFF	TGTGCTAGTGTTGTAGCGGGGGGACTCAATGAGCAGTTCTTC
once	TRBV19	TRBD1	TRBJ1-5	CASSIGDRGAGRQPQHF	TGTGCCAGTAGTATTGGGGACAGAGGGGCCGGTCGTCAGCCCCAGCATTTT
.	TRBV19	.	TRBJ1-2	CATRRDRSLGYGYTF	TGTGCCACCCGCCGCGACAGATCACTCGGCTATGGCTACACCTTC
once	TRBV6-5	.	TRBJ1-2	CASSLVGASLSYGYTF	TGTGCCAGCAGTTTAGTGGGGGCGTCATTAAGCTATGGCTACACCTTC
few	TRBV10-3	TRBD2	TRBJ2-1	CAAGTSNGHEQFF	TGTGCCGCTGGGACTAGCAACGGCCATGAGCAGTTCTTC
.	TRBV7-3	.	TRBJ1-1	CASSLYTSTEAFF	TGTGCCAGCAGCCTGTACACAAGCACTGAAGCTTTCTTT
.	TRBV15	.	TRBJ1-2	CATSRALMGRDYGYTF	TGTGCCACCAGCAGAGCGTTAATGGGGAGGGATTATGGCTACACCTTC
.	TRBV5-1	TRBD2	TRBJ2-1	CASRLAGVSYNEQFF	TGCGCCAGCAGGCTAGCGGGGGTCTCCTACAATGAGCAGTTCTTC
.	TRBV18	TRBD1	TRBJ1-2	CASSLGTGYGYTF	TGTGCCAGCTCACTTGGGACAGGCTATGGCTACACCTTC
.	TRBV2	.	TRBJ2-2	CASSQGLTGELFF	TGTGCCAGCAGTCAAGGGCTTACCGGGGAGCTGTTTTTT
.	TRBV9	TRBD1	TRBJ2-1	CASSKTGTGVNEQFF	TGTGCCAGCAGCAAAACCGGGACAGGAGTGAATGAGCAGTTCTTC
.	TRBV6-1	.	TRBJ2-7	CASSEGHRSRRNEQYF	TGTGCCAGCAGTGAAGGTCACAGGTCCAGAAGGAACGAGCAGTACTTC
.	TRBV5-1	TRBD1	TRBJ1-1	CASSPGQGNTEAFF	TGCGCCAGCAGCCCGGGACAGGGGAACACTGAAGCTTTCTTT
.	TRBV6-2/TRBV6-3	.	TRBJ2-1	CASSYGGIINEQFF	TGTGCCAGCAGTTACGGGGGGATCATCAATGAGCAGTTCTTC
.	TRBV4-3	.	TRBJ2-7	CASSQDLSGLYEQYF	TGCGCCAGCAGCCAAGATTTAAGCGGACTCTACGAGCAGTACTTC
once	TRBV5-1	TRBD1	TRBJ2-7	CASSFPGGNYEQYF	TGCGCCAGCAGTTTTCCAGGGGGTAACTACGAGCAGTACTTC
.	TRBV3-1/TRBV3-2	TRBD1	TRBJ1-6	CASSRTGGLYNSPLHF	TGTGCCAGCAGCCGGACAGGGGGTCTCTATAATTCACCCCTCCACTTT
few	TRBV11-1	.	TRBJ1-1	CASSLGRGGTEAFF	TGTGCCAGCAGCTTAGGGAGGGGCGGCACTGAAGCTTTCTTT
.	TRBV10-3	TRBD1	TRBJ2-1	CAIRAGTGRGNEQFF	TGTGCCATCAGGGCCGGGACAGGCAGGGGGAATGAGCAGTTCTTC
.	TRBV6-6	.	TRBJ1-3	CASSHGQTGNTIYF	TGTGCCAGCAGCCACGGACAGACTGGAAACACCATATATTTT
.	TRBV5-6	.	TRBJ2-3	CASSLPEGQRADTQYF	TGTGCCAGCAGCTTGCCGGAGGGTCAACGGGCAGATACGCAGTATTTT
.	TRBV4-1	.	TRBJ1-2	CASRQGGGHYGYTF	TGCGCCAGCAGACAGGGTGGGGGCCACTATGGCTACACCTTC
.	TRBV2	TRBD2	TRBJ2-1	CASSGGLAGYNEQFF	TGTGCCAGCAGTGGAGGACTAGCGGGATACAATGAGCAGTTCTTC
once	TRBV2	TRBD1	TRBJ2-3	CASSPNGGQGVPQYF	TGTGCCAGCAGTCCCAACGGGGGACAGGGGGTACCGCAGTATTTT
.	TRBV11-1	.	TRBJ1-1	CASSSGVTEAFF	TGTGCCAGCAGCTCCGGGGTAACTGAAGCTTTCTTT
.	TRBV11-1	TRBD1	TRBJ1-1	CASSLTGMNTEAFF	TGTGCCAGCAGCTTGACAGGGATGAACACTGAAGCTTTCTTT
.	TRBV29-1	TRBD1	TRBJ1-2	CSVGTGGAYGYTF	TGCAGCGTGGGGACAGGGGGCGCCTATGGCTACACCTTC
.	TRBV11-2	.	TRBJ1-1	CASSPQLDTEAFF	TGTGCCAGCAGTCCACAATTGGACACTGAAGCTTTCTTT
.	TRBV19	TRBD1	TRBJ1-5	CASSIGQGANQPQHF	TGTGCCAGTAGTATTGGACAGGGGGCGAATCAGCCCCAGCATTTT
.	TRBV12-3/TRBV12-4	TRBD1	TRBJ1-2	CASRGTGLGYTF	TGTGCCAGCAGGGGGACAGGATTAGGCTACACCTTC
once	TRBV4-1	TRBD1	TRBJ1-4	CASSRSGTDNEKLFF	TGCGCCAGCAGCCGCTCCGGGACAGATAATGAAAAACTGTTTTTT
.	TRBV19	.	TRBJ2-2	CASMIMAAGRHTGELFF	TGTGCCAGTATGATAATGGCCGCAGGGAGGCACACCGGGGAGCTGTTTTTT
.	TRBV2	.	TRBJ2-5	CATGQGREGTQYF	TGTGCCACGGGACAGGGACGGGAGGGGACCCAGTACTTC